This is a list of T cell receptor beta chains from one sample in a study of neoadjuvant anti-PD-1 for oral cavity cancer. TCRdb's copy holds only in-frame clones and misses some; the assay was immunoSEQ multiplex PCR. The data contain roughly 8,800 clones, 60% to 75% of them seen just once; the ten biggest clones take up 3.5% to 5%. Sequenced material: PBMCs, taken after nivolumab (anti-PD-1) treatment. All receptors come from a person aged 35-80 years with oral cavity squamous cell carcinoma. The CDR3 runs from the conserved cysteine through the conserved F or W. The order of the fields is CDR3 protein, CDR3 DNA, clone size, V gene, D gene, J gene. A D gene is named only where the DNA matches it firmly. Size values are once, few and many counts, or a class for expanded clones, and some rows have none.

CDR3 protein: CASSQSPTGTEFYEQYF; CDR3 DNA: TGCGCCAGCAGCCAGAGTCCTACCGGGACAGAGTTCTACGAGCAGTACTTC; clone size: .; V gene: TRBV4-1; D gene: TRBD1; J gene: TRBJ2-7
CDR3 protein: CASGGRPANTGELFF; CDR3 DNA: TGTGCTAGTGGGGGCAGGCCCGCGAACACCGGGGAGCTGTTTTTT; clone size: few; V gene: TRBV12-5; D gene: .; J gene: TRBJ2-2
CDR3 protein: CSVSGGSSVTGELFF; CDR3 DNA: TGCAGCGTCTCAGGTGGCAGCTCGGTCACCGGGGAGCTGTTTTTT; clone size: .; V gene: TRBV29-1; D gene: .; J gene: TRBJ2-2
CDR3 protein: CSARFNYGYTF; CDR3 DNA: TGCAGTGCTAGATTCAACTATGGCTACACCTTC; clone size: once; V gene: TRBV20-1; D gene: .; J gene: TRBJ1-2
CDR3 protein: CATLQGTYGYTF; CDR3 DNA: TGTGCCACCCTCCAGGGCACCTATGGCTACACCTTC; clone size: .; V gene: TRBV6-5; D gene: .; J gene: TRBJ1-2
CDR3 protein: CASSSGASVTGELFF; CDR3 DNA: TGTGCCAGCAGCTCGGGAGCTAGCGTGACCGGGGAGCTGTTTTTT; clone size: few; V gene: TRBV7-9; D gene: .; J gene: TRBJ2-2
CDR3 protein: CASSLGGSEQFF; CDR3 DNA: TGTGCCAGCAGCTTAGGCGGGAGTGAGCAGTTCTTC; clone size: .; V gene: TRBV7-8; D gene: TRBD2; J gene: TRBJ2-1
CDR3 protein: CASSSGVAGGGDTQYF; CDR3 DNA: TGTGCCAGCAGCTCCGGGGTAGCGGGAGGGGGAGATACGCAGTATTTT; clone size: .; V gene: TRBV6-6; D gene: TRBD2; J gene: TRBJ2-3
CDR3 protein: CASSFLASSYNEQFF; CDR3 DNA: TGTGCCAGCAGCTTCCTAGCGAGCTCCTACAATGAGCAGTTCTTC; clone size: .; V gene: TRBV7-9; D gene: .; J gene: TRBJ2-1
CDR3 protein: CASNQGDQEKLFF; CDR3 DNA: TGTGCCAGCAATCAGGGAGATCAAGAAAAACTGTTTTTT; clone size: .; V gene: TRBV2; D gene: .; J gene: TRBJ1-4
CDR3 protein: CATRTKEGGTDTQYF; CDR3 DNA: TGTGCCACTCGCACAAAGGAGGGGGGCACAGATACGCAGTATTTT; clone size: .; V gene: TRBV19; D gene: .; J gene: TRBJ2-3
CDR3 protein: CASSLNPYEQYF; CDR3 DNA: TGTGCCAGCAGCTTAAATCCCTACGAGCAGTACTTC; clone size: .; V gene: TRBV5-4; D gene: .; J gene: TRBJ2-7
CDR3 protein: CASSRQGNQPQHF; CDR3 DNA: TGTGCCAGCAGTCGACAGGGTAATCAGCCCCAGCATTTT; clone size: .; V gene: TRBV6-5; D gene: TRBD1; J gene: TRBJ1-5
CDR3 protein: CASSGGQGPTLGYTF; CDR3 DNA: TGTGCCAGTAGTGGGGGACAGGGACCTACCTTGGGCTACACCTTC; clone size: .; V gene: TRBV19; D gene: TRBD1; J gene: TRBJ1-2
CDR3 protein: CASSPFSVIEDVTQYF; CDR3 DNA: TGCGCCAGCAGCCCCTTTTCCGTCATAGAGGACGTGACCCAGTACTTC; clone size: .; V gene: TRBV5-1; D gene: .; J gene: TRBJ2-5
CDR3 protein: CASSSRLPGAREGLNEQFF; CDR3 DNA: TGTGCCAGCAGCTCGAGGTTGCCTGGTGCTAGGGAGGGGTTAAATGAGCAGTTCTTC; clone size: few; V gene: TRBV7-9; D gene: TRBD2; J gene: TRBJ2-1
CDR3 protein: CAISEERGLVYNEQFF; CDR3 DNA: TGTGCCATCAGTGAGGAGCGGGGGTTGGTCTACAATGAGCAGTTCTTC; clone size: few; V gene: TRBV10-3; D gene: TRBD2; J gene: TRBJ2-1
CDR3 protein: CATATGHSQETQYF; CDR3 DNA: TGTGCCACTGCAACGGGGCACTCCCAAGAGACCCAGTACTTC; clone size: .; V gene: TRBV10-3; D gene: .; J gene: TRBJ2-5
CDR3 protein: CASRPNRQGRNQPQHF; CDR3 DNA: TGTGCCAGCAGACCAAACCGACAGGGCCGCAATCAGCCCCAGCATTTT; clone size: .; V gene: TRBV27; D gene: TRBD1; J gene: TRBJ1-5
CDR3 protein: CASSVGGTTTGAEQYF; CDR3 DNA: TGTGCCAGCAGCGTAGGAGGGACTACTACCGGCGCCGAGCAGTACTTC; clone size: .; V gene: TRBV9; D gene: TRBD2; J gene: TRBJ2-7
CDR3 protein: CASSAVRLSNTEAFF; CDR3 DNA: TGTGCCAGCAGTGCAGTCAGACTCTCTAACACTGAAGCTTTCTTT; clone size: once; V gene: TRBV2; D gene: .; J gene: TRBJ1-1
CDR3 protein: CASSDNDFTDTQYF; CDR3 DNA: TGTGCCAGCAGTGACAATGACTTCACAGATACGCAGTATTTT; clone size: .; V gene: TRBV6-4; D gene: .; J gene: TRBJ2-3
CDR3 protein: CASSLQGPNEKLFF; CDR3 DNA: TGTGCCAGCAGCTTACAAGGACCTAATGAAAAACTGTTTTTT; clone size: .; V gene: TRBV7-9; D gene: .; J gene: TRBJ1-4
CDR3 protein: CASTGTGGLGNYGYTF; CDR3 DNA: TGTGCCAGTACCGGGACAGGGGGCTTGGGAAACTATGGCTACACCTTC; clone size: .; V gene: TRBV19; D gene: TRBD1; J gene: TRBJ1-2
CDR3 protein: CASSPGAYEQYF; CDR3 DNA: TGTGCCAGCAGTCCGGGAGCTTACGAGCAGTACTTC; clone size: few; V gene: TRBV6-6; D gene: .; J gene: TRBJ2-7
CDR3 protein: CASSFSGQQNTEAFF; CDR3 DNA: TGTGCCAGCAGCTTCTCGGGACAGCAAAACACTGAAGCTTTCTTT; clone size: once; V gene: TRBV11-2; D gene: TRBD1; J gene: TRBJ1-1
CDR3 protein: CASSRTEEETQYF; CDR3 DNA: TGTGCCAGCAGCCGGACTGAAGAAGAGACCCAGTACTTC; clone size: .; V gene: TRBV7-2; D gene: .; J gene: TRBJ2-5
CDR3 protein: CASSQERGGGYGYTF; CDR3 DNA: TGCGCCAGCAGCCAAGAGAGAGGGGGCGGCTATGGCTACACCTTC; clone size: once; V gene: TRBV4-1; D gene: TRBD1; J gene: TRBJ1-2
CDR3 protein: CASSLDGSSYNSPLHF; CDR3 DNA: TGTGCCAGCAGCTTGGACGGAAGCTCCTATAATTCACCCCTCCACTTT; clone size: .; V gene: TRBV5-4; D gene: .; J gene: TRBJ1-6
CDR3 protein: CASSLARGLGYGYTF; CDR3 DNA: TGCGCCAGCAGCTTGGCCCGGGGTTTAGGCTATGGCTACACCTTC; clone size: .; V gene: TRBV5-1; D gene: .; J gene: TRBJ1-2
CDR3 protein: CASSLGWFEDTQYF; CDR3 DNA: TGTGCCAGCAGCCTTGGGTGGTTCGAGGATACGCAGTATTTT; clone size: .; V gene: TRBV11-2; D gene: .; J gene: TRBJ2-3
CDR3 protein: CSAGASAVRSYGYTF; CDR3 DNA: TGCAGCGCAGGGGCCAGCGCGGTTAGAAGCTATGGCTACACCTTC; clone size: .; V gene: TRBV29-1; D gene: .; J gene: TRBJ1-2
CDR3 protein: CASSLSGGRSEKLFF; CDR3 DNA: TGCGCCAGCAGCTTGTCTGGGGGGAGAAGCGAAAAACTGTTTTTT; clone size: few; V gene: TRBV5-1; D gene: .; J gene: TRBJ1-4
CDR3 protein: CTSSLEGQGSSPLHF; CDR3 DNA: TGTACCAGCAGCTTAGAGGGACAGGGGTCTTCACCCCTCCACTTT; clone size: .; V gene: TRBV7-6; D gene: TRBD1; J gene: TRBJ1-6
CDR3 protein: CASSPGTSGRSSYEQYF; CDR3 DNA: TGTGCCAGCAGCCCAGGGACTAGCGGGAGGAGCTCCTACGAGCAGTACTTC; clone size: .; V gene: TRBV7-9; D gene: TRBD2; J gene: TRBJ2-7
CDR3 protein: CASSREPEVGTEAFF; CDR3 DNA: TGCGCCAGCAGCCGGGAGCCGGAAGTAGGAACTGAAGCTTTCTTT; clone size: few; V gene: TRBV5-1; D gene: .; J gene: TRBJ1-1
CDR3 protein: CASSAGETETQYF; CDR3 DNA: TGTGCCAGCAGCGCCGGGGAGACGGAGACCCAGTACTTC; clone size: .; V gene: TRBV5-4; D gene: .; J gene: TRBJ2-5
CDR3 protein: CASSLLAGGSADTQYF; CDR3 DNA: TGTGCCAGCAGCCTTCTAGCGGGAGGGAGCGCAGATACGCAGTATTTT; clone size: few; V gene: TRBV7-9; D gene: TRBD2; J gene: TRBJ2-3
CDR3 protein: CASSPRGGTEAFF; CDR3 DNA: TGTGCCAGCAGTCCCAGGGGGGGGACTGAAGCTTTCTTT; clone size: few; V gene: TRBV6-6; D gene: TRBD1; J gene: TRBJ1-1
CDR3 protein: CASSSDGTNYNEQFF; CDR3 DNA: TGCGCCAGCAGCTCGGACGGAACAAACTACAATGAGCAGTTCTTC; clone size: once; V gene: TRBV5-1; D gene: .; J gene: TRBJ2-1
CDR3 protein: CASGLAYQPQHF; CDR3 DNA: TGTGCTAGTGGTTTGGCCTATCAGCCCCAGCATTTT; clone size: few; V gene: TRBV12-5; D gene: .; J gene: TRBJ1-5
CDR3 protein: CASRGLAGDYNEQFF; CDR3 DNA: TGTGCCAGTAGAGGGCTAGCGGGAGACTACAATGAGCAGTTCTTC; clone size: few; V gene: TRBV19; D gene: TRBD2; J gene: TRBJ2-1